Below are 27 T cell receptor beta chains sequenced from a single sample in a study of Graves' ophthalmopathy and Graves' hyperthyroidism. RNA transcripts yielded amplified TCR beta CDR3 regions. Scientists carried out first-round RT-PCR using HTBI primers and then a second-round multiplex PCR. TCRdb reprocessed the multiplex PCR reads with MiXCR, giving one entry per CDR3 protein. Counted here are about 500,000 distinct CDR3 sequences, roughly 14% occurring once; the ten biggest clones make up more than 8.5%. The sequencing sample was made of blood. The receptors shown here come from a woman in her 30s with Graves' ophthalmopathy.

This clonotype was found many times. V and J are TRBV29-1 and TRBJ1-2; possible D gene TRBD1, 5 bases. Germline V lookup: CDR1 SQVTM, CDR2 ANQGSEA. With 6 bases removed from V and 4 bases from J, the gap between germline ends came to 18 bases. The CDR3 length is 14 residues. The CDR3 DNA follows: TGCAGCGTCAAATCCCAGGGCAGCGGCTATGGCTACACCTTC. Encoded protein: CSVKSQGSGYGYTF.

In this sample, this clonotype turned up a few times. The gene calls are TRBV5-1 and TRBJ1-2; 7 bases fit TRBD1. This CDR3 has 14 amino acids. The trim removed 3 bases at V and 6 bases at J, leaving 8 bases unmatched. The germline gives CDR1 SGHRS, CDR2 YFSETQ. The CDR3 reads CASSSYRGSDGYTF. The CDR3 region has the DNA TGCGCCAGCAGCTCCTACAGGGGATCGGATGGCTACACCTTC.

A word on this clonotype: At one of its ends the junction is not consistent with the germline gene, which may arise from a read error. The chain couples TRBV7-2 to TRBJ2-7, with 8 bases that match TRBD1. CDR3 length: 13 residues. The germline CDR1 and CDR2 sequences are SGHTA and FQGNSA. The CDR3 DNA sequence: TGCGCCAGCAGCCGGGACAGGTCTAACGAGCAGTACTTC. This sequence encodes CASSRDRSNEQYF.

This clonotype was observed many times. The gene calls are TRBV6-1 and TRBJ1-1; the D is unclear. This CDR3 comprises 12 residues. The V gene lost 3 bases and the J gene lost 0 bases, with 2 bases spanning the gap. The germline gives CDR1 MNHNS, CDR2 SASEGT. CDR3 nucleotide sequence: TGTGCCAGCAGTGAGTTGAACACTGAAGCTTTCTTT. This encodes CASSELNTEAFF.

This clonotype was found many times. The CDR3, as DNA: TGCAGTGCTAGAGGAGGGACCTATAGCAATCAGCCCCAGCATTTT. Translated: CSARGGTYSNQPQHF. V gene TRBV20-1 combines with J gene TRBJ1-5; possibly TRBD1 for D (5 bases). Germline values: CDR1 DFQATT, CDR2 SNEGSKA (reference sequence). The length of the CDR3 is 15 residues. The V gene lost 1 base and the J gene lost 0 bases, with 10 bases spanning the gap.

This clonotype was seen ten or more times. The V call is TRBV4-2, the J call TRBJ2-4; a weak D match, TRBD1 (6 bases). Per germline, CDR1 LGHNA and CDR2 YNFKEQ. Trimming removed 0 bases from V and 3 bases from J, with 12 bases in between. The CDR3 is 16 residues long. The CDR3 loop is CASSQERGWGKNIQYF. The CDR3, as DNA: TGTGCCAGCAGCCAAGAAAGGGGGTGGGGCAAAAACATTCAGTACTTC.

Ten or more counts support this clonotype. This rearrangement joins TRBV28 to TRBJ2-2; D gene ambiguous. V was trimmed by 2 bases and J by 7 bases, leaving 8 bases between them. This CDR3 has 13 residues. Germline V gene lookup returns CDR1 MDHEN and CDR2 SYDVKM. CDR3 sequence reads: CASSLNRLGELFF. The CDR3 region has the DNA TGTGCCAGCAGTTTAAATAGGCTCGGGGAGCTGTTTTTT.

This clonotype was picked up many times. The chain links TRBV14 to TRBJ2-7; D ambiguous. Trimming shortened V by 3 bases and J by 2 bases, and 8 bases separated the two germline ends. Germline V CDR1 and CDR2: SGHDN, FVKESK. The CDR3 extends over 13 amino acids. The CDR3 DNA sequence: TGTGCCAGCAGCCATCAGACCACCTACGAGCAGTACTTC. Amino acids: CASSHQTTYEQYF. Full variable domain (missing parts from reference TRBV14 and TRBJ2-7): EAGVTQFPSHSVIEKGQTVTLRCDPISGHDNLYWYRRVMGKEIKFLLHFVKESKQDESGMPNNRFLAERTGGTYSTLKVQPAELEDSGVYFCASSHQTTYEQYFGPGTRLTVT.

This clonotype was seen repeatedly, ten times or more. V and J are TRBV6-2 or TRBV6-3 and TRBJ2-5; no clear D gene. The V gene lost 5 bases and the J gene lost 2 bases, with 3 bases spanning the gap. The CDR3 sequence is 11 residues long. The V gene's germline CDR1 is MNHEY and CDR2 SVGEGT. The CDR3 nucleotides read TGTGCCAGCAGTAAACAAGAGACCCAGTACTTC. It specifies CASSKQETQYF.

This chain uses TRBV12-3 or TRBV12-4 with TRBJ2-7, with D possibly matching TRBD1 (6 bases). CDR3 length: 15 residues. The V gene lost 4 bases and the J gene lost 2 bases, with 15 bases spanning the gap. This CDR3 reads CASSYGVTGTYEQYF. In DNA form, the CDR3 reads TGTGCCAGCAGTTATGGAGTGACAGGTACCTACGAGCAGTACTTC.

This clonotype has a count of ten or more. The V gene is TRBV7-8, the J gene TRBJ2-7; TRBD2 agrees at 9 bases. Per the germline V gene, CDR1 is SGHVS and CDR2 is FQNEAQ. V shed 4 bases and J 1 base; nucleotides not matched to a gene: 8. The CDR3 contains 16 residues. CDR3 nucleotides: TGTGCCAGCAGCTCAAGACTAGCGGCTTATTCCTACGAGCAGTACTTC. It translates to CASSSRLAAYSYEQYF.

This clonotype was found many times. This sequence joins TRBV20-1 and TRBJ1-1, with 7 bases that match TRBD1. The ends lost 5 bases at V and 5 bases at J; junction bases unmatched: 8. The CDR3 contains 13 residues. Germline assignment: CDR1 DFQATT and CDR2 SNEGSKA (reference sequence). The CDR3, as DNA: TGCAGTGCTTCGAGGACAGGATCTACTGAAGCTTTCTTT. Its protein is CSASRTGSTEAFF.

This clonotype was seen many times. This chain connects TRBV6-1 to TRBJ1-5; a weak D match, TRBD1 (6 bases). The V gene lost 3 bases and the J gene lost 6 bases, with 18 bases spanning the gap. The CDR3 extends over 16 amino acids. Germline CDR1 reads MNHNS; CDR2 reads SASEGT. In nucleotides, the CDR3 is TGTGCCAGCAGTGAGACAGGCATACTGAGGAGTCAGCCCCAGCATTTT. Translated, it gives CASSETGILRSQPQHF.

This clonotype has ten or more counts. The CDR3 DNA follows: TGTGCCAGCAGTTACCCGCAGGCGGGGGCGGAGACCCAGTACTTC. Protein sequence: CASSYPQAGAETQYF. This chain uses TRBV6-5 with TRBJ2-5; possibly TRBD2 for D (7 bases). This CDR3 comprises 15 residues. CDR1 and CDR2 (germline): MNHEY, SVGAGI. Between the trimmed V and J ends, which lost 2 bases and 5 bases, there was a span of 15 bases.

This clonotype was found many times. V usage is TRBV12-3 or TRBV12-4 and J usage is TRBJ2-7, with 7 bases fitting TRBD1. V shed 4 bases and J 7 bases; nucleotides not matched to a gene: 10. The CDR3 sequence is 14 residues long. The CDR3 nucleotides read TGTGCCAGCAGTTGGACAGGTGCTGTTAGGGAGCAGTACTTC. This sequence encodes CASSWTGAVREQYF.

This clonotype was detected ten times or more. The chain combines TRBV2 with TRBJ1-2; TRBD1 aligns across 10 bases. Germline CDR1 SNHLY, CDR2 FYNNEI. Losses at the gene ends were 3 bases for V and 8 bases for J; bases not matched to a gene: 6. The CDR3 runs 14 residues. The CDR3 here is CASSEGGQGDGYTF. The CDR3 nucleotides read TGTGCCAGCAGTGAGGGTGGACAGGGGGACGGCTACACCTTC. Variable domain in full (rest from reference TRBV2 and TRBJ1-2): EPEVTQTPSHQVTQMGQEVILRCVPISNHLYFYWYRQILGQKVEFLVSFYNNEISEKSEIFDDQFSVERPDGSNFTLKIRSTKLEDSAMYFCASSEGGQGDGYTFGSGTRLTVV.

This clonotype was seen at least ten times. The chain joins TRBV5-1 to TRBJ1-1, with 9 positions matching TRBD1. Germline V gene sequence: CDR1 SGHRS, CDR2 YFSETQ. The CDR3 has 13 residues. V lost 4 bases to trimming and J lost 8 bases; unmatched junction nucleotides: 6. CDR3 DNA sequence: TGCGCCAGCAGCCGGGACAGGGATGGGGAAGCTTTCTTT. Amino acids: CASSRDRDGEAFF.

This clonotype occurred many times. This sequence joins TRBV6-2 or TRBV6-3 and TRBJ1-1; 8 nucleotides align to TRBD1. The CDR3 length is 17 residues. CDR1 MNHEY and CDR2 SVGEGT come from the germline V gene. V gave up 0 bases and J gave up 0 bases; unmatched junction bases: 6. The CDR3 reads CASSYSWTGRMNTEAFF. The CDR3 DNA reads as TGTGCCAGCAGTTACTCTTGGACAGGGCGAATGAACACTGAAGCTTTCTTT.

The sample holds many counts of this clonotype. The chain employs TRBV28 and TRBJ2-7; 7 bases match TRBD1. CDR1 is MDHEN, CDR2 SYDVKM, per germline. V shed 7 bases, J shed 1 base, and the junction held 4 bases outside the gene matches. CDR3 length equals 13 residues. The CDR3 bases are TGTGCCAGCAATAACAGGGGATCCTACGAGCAGTACTTC. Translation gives CASNNRGSYEQYF.

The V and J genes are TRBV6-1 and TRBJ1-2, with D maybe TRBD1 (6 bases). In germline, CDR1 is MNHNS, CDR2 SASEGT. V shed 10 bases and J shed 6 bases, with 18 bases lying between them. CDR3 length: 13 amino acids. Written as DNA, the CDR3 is TGTGCCATACGCCAAGGGGGGTCGGATGGCTACACCTTC. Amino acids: CAIRQGGSDGYTF.

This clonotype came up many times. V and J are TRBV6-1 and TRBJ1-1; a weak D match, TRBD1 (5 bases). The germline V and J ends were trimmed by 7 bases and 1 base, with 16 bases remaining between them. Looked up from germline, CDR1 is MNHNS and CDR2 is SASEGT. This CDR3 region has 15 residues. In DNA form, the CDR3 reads TGTGCCAGCACTCATTCCAGGGTGGGGAACACTGAAGCTTTCTTT. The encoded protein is CASTHSRVGNTEAFF.

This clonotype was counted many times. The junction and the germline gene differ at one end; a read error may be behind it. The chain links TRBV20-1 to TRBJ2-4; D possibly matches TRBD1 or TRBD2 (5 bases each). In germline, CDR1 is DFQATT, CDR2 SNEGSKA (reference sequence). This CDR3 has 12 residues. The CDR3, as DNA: TGCAGTGCTAGTAGCGCGACGGACATTAAGTACTTC. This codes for CSASSATDIKYF.

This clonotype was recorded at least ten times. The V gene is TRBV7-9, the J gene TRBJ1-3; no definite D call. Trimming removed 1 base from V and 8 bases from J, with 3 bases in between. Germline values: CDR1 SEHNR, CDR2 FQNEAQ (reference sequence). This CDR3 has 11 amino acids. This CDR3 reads CASSLDDTIYF. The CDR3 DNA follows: TGTGCCAGCAGCTTAGATGACACCATATATTTT.

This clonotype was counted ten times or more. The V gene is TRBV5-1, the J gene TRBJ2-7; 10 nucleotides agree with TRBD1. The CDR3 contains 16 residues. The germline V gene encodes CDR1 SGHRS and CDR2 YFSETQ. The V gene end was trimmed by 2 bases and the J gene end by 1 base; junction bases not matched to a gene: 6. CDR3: CASSFFPGQGSYEQYF. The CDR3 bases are TGCGCCAGCAGCTTCTTTCCGGGACAGGGGTCCTACGAGCAGTACTTC.

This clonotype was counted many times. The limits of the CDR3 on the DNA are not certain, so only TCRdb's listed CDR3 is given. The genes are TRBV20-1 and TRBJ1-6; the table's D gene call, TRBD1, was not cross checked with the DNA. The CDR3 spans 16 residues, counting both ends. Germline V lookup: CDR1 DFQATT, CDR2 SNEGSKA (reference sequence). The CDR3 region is CSARLWGAGTSTAVHF.

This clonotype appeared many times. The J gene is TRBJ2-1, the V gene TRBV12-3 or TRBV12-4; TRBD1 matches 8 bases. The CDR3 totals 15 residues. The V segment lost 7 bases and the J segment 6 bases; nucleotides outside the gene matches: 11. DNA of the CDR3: TGTGCCAGCACCCTAGACAGGGGATCGGGCAATGAGCAGTTCTTC. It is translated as CASTLDRGSGNEQFF.

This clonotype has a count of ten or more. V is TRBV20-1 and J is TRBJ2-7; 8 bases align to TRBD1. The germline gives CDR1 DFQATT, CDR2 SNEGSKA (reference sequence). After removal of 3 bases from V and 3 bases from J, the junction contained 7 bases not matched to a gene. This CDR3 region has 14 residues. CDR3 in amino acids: CSASGQGGRYEQYF. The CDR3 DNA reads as TGCAGTGCTAGCGGACAGGGAGGTCGCTACGAGCAGTACTTC.